This TCR beta chain was obtained from a study of patients and donors after allogeneic stem cell transplantation. Trimming shortened V by 3 bases and J by 5 bases, and 12 bases separated the two germline ends. The germline V gene encodes CDR1 SGDLS and CDR2 YYNGEE. This CDR3 has 14 amino acids. One entry per CDR3 protein, called by TCRdb with MiXCR from the RT-PCR reads. The data show about a million distinct CDR3 sequences, roughly 18% seen once. The clonotype originates from a human donor who was either an allogeneic HSCT recipient or a stem cell or donor lymphocyte infusion donor (not recorded which). It is not recorded whose cells these are; they may come from a transplant donor. The specimen sequenced was blood, either unsorted or a sorted T cell fraction (not recorded which). This chain connects TRBV9 to TRBJ2-1, with unresolved D. The CDR3 protein is CASSASLIHNEQFF. In DNA form, the CDR3 reads TGTGCCAGCAGCGCCAGCCTGATCCACAATGAGCAGTTCTTC.